The clone carrying this T cell receptor beta chain was detected once. Original handling: Amplifying reference gene primers gave estimates of nucleated cell counts. Sequenced by immunoSEQ multiplex PCR; TCRdb stores in-frame clones only, minus some. V, J and clone size were drawn from that table, and D and trimming were deduced from the DNA. The sample yields under 250,000 clones, about 86% seen once. Trimming stripped 3 bases from V and 4 bases from J, with 17 bases between. The CDR3 has 16 amino acids. The V gene's germline CDR1 is SGHNT and CDR2 YYREEE (reference sequence). The sample comes from a study of blood T cell repertoires in COVID-19. Looking at the study overall: From the United States, Italy and Spain came samples of acute and convalescent COVID-19. From T cells, B-cell-depleted T cells, or PBMCs came the material, which was cDNA or gDNA.

The genes are TRBV5-4 and TRBJ2-1, with D possibly being TRBD1 (5 bases). Sample: peripheral blood. The sequence derives from a woman in her twenties or thirties who had recovered from COVID-19. The CDR3 DNA reads as TGTGCCAGCAGCTCACTGATGGGGCAGATTTACAATGAGCAGTTCTTC. Amino acid sequence: CASSSLMGQIYNEQFF.